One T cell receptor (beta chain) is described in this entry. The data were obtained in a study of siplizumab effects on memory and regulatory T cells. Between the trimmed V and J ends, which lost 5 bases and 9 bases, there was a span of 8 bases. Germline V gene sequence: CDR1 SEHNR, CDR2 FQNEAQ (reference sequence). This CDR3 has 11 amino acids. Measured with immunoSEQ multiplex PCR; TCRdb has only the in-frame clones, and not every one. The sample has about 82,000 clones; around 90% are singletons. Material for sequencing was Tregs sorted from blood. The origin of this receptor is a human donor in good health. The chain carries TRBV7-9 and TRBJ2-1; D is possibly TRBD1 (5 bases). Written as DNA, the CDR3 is TGTGCCAGCAGCCAAGGGGCTGAGCAGTTCTTC. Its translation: CASSQGAEQFF. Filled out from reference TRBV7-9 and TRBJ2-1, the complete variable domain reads DTGVSQNPRHKITKRGQNVTFRCDPISEHNRLYWYRQTLGQGPEFLTYFQNEAQLEKSRLLSDRFSAERPKGSFSTLEIQRTEQGDSAMYLCASSQGAEQFFGPGTRLTVL.